This T cell receptor beta chain was found in a study of T cells in Graves' hyperthyroidism and ophthalmopathy. Notes on the study in general: Most thyroid clonotypes expanded above 0.001 appeared in blood too. Ophthalmopathy prediction by the model preceded onset by a median about 6.3 months.

It was RNA transcripts that yielded the amplified TCR beta CDR3 regions. The HTBI primer set served for first-round RT-PCR of the TCR CDR3. TCRdb ran MiXCR on the multiplex PCR reads and lists one entry per CDR3 protein. Among some 580,000 distinct CDR3 sequences, 15% to 20% were seen once, and the ten largest hold around 3.5%. This clonotype has at least ten counts. Its matching antigen is unknown. The V end was cut by 2 bases, the J end by 6 bases, with 14 bases between. CDR3 length: 14 residues. The V gene is TRBV12-3 or TRBV12-4, the J gene TRBJ2-7; D gene unclear. The origin of this receptor is a woman aged 40 to 49 with Graves' ophthalmopathy. Input material: blood. The chain's CDR3 is CASSLFGPTSEQYF. As DNA, the CDR3 is TGTGCCAGCAGTTTATTTGGTCCTACGTCCGAGCAGTACTTC.